This T cell receptor (beta chain) was identified in a study of cytomegalovirus exposure and HLA in healthy donors. 60 Vbeta and 13 Jbeta primers were used in PCR. Clones were sequenced by immunoSEQ multiplex PCR, and TCRdb holds only the in-frame ones, with some missing. The profile shows over 60,000 clones, about 77% of them singletons. The V and J ends lost 3 bases and 9 bases, in that order; junction bases with no gene match: 5. The CDR3 consists of 15 residues. The germline gives CDR1 MNHNS, CDR2 SASEGT. The sequence was obtained from a woman in her 30s in good health and CMV-seronegative. Specimen: PBMCs. The V gene is TRBV6-1, the J gene TRBJ2-1, with 13 bases fitting TRBD2. The CDR3 here is CASSDGRLAGGEQFF. DNA of the CDR3: TGTGCCAGCAGTGATGGGAGACTAGCGGGAGGTGAGCAGTTCTTC.